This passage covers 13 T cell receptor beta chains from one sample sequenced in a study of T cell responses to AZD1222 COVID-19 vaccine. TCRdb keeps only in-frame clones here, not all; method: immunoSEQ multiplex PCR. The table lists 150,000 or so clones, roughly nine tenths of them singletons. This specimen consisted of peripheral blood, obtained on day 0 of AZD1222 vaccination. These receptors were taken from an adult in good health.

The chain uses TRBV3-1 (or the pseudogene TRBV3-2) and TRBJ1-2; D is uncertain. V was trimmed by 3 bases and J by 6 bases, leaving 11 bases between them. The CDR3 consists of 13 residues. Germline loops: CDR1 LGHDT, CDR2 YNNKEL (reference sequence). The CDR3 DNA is TGTGCCAGCAGCCAGGTGGGCCACCATGGCTACACCTTC. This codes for CASSQVGHHGYTF.

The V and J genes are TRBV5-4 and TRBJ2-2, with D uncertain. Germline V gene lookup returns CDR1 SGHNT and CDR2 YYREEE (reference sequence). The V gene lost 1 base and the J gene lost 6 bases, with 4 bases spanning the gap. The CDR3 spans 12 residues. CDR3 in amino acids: CASSLISGELFF. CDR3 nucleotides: TGTGCCAGCAGCTTGATATCCGGGGAGCTGTTTTTT.

Here the CDR3 reads CASSQIRSPTGAYEQYF. The CDR3 DNA is TGTGCCAGCAGCCAAATTCGGAGTCCGACAGGGGCCTACGAGCAGTACTTC. The chain carries TRBV3-1 (or the pseudogene TRBV3-2) and TRBJ2-7, with 8 bases matching TRBD1. The CDR3 runs 17 residues. V lost 2 bases to trimming and J lost 2 bases; unmatched junction nucleotides: 11. The germline V gene has CDR1 LGHDT and CDR2 YNNKEL (reference sequence).

This CDR3 is CASSEAPTTSGLFGGYNEQFF. DNA of the CDR3: TGTGCCAGCAGTGAAGCGCCCACGACTAGCGGGCTCTTTGGGGGCTACAATGAGCAGTTCTTC. The V and J genes are TRBV6-1 and TRBJ2-1, with 10 bases matching TRBD2. Germline-derived CDR1 and CDR2 are MNHNS and SASEGT. V lost 0 bases and J lost 3; bases outside the gene matches: 17. The CDR3 is 21 amino acids.

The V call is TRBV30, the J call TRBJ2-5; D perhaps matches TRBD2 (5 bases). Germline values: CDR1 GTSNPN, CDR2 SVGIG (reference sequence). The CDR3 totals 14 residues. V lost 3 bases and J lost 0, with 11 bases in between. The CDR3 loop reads CAWREEGYQETQYF. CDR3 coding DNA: TGTGCCTGGAGGGAGGAAGGGTACCAAGAGACCCAGTACTTC.

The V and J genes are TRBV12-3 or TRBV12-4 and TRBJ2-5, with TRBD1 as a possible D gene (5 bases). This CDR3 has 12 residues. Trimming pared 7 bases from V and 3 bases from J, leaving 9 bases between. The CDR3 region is CASKFREETQYF. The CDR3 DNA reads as TGTGCCAGCAAATTCAGGGAAGAGACCCAGTACTTC.

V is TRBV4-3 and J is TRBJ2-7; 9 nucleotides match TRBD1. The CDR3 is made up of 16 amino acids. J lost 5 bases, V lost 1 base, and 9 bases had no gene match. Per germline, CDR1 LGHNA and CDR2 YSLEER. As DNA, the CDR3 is TGCGCCAGCAGCCAAGGTCAGCGACAGGGGGTGAACGAGCAGTACTTC. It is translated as CASSQGQRQGVNEQYF.

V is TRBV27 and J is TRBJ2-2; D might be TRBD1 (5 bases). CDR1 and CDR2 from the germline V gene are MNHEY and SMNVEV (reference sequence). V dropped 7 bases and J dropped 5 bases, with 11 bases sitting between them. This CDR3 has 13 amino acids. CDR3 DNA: TGTGCCAGCACAATTAGGGGTACCGGGGAGCTGTTTTTT. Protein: CASTIRGTGELFF.

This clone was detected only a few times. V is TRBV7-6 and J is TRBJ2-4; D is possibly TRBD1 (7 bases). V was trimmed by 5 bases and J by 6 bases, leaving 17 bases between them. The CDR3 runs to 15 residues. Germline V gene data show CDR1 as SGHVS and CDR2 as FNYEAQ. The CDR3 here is CASSPSAGGTNIQYF. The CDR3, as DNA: TGTGCCAGCAGCCCTAGTGCAGGGGGGACAAACATTCAGTACTTC.

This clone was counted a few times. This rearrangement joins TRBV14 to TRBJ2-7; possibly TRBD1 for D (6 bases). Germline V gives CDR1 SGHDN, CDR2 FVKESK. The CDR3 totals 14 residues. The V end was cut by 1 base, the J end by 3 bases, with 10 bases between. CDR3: CASSQVGQFYEQYF. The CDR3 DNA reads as TGTGCCAGCAGCCAAGTCGGACAGTTCTACGAGCAGTACTTC.

The CDR3 coding sequence is TGTGCCACCAGCAGAGTTGGGACTAGCGCCAATGAGCAGTTCTTC. Translation gives CATSRVGTSANEQFF. The chain combines TRBV15 with TRBJ2-1, with TRBD2 identical over 10 bases. The J segment lost 6 bases and the V segment lost 1 base, leaving 3 bases of the junction unmatched. The CDR3 length is 15 residues. Germline V gives CDR1 LNHNV, CDR2 YYDKDF (reference sequence).

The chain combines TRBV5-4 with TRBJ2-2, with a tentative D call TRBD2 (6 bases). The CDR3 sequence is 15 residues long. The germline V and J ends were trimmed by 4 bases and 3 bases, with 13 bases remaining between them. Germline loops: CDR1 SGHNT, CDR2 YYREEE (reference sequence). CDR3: CASSPGGDHTGELFF. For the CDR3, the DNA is TGTGCCAGCAGCCCCGGAGGGGACCACACCGGGGAGCTGTTTTTT.

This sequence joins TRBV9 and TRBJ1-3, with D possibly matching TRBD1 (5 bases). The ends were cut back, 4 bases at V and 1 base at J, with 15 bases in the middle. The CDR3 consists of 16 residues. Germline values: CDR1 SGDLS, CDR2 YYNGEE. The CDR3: CASSPIPGTSGNTIYF. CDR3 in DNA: TGTGCCAGCAGCCCCATCCCCGGGACGTCTGGAAACACCATATATTTT.